The 23 T cell receptor beta chains given below trace back to one sample, sequenced in a study of radiotherapy plus CTLA-4 blockade in lung cancer. Sequencing used immunoSEQ multiplex PCR; TCRdb keeps in-frame clones, though not all of them. The sample includes some 15,000 clones, roughly 72% of them seen just once. Sequences were derived from peripheral blood, sampled from a patient treated with radiotherapy plus ipilimumab. The receptors were gathered from a human donor with non-small cell lung cancer whose response to radiotherapy plus ipilimumab could not be evaluated.

The genes are TRBV9 and TRBJ2-6; TRBD1 is a possible D gene (5 bases). The germline gives CDR1 SGDLS, CDR2 YYNGEE. The CDR3 has 15 amino acids. Trimming left V 4 bases short and J 0 bases short, with 8 bases between. The CDR3 protein is CASSTGDSGANVLTF. CDR3 nucleotide sequence: TGTGCCAGCAGCACAGGAGACTCTGGGGCCAACGTCCTGACTTTC.

The chain joins TRBV2 to TRBJ1-2; D is perhaps TRBD1 (5 bases). Germline lookup yields CDR1 SNHLY and CDR2 FYNNEI. Trimming removed 4 bases at V and 6 bases at J, with 12 bases between. The CDR3 has 13 residues. The CDR3 here is CASSAEGTNGYTF. In DNA form, the CDR3 reads TGTGCCAGCAGTGCGGAGGGGACCAATGGCTACACCTTC.

The J gene is TRBJ2-5, the V gene TRBV2, with D perhaps matching TRBD1 (6 bases). Germline V gene data show CDR1 as SNHLY and CDR2 as FYNNEI. Deletions cut 6 bases from V and 4 bases from J, with 15 bases between. The CDR3 covers 14 residues. CDR3 DNA sequence: TGTGCCAGCAGCTCTACAGGGTACGGAGAGACCCAGTACTTC. Its protein product is CASSSTGYGETQYF. Supplemented by reference TRBV2 and TRBJ2-5, the full variable domain reads EPEVTQTPSHQVTQMGQEVILRCVPISNHLYFYWYRQILGQKVEFLVSFYNNEISEKSEIFDDQFSVERPDGSNFTLKIRSTKLEDSAMYFCASSSTGYGETQYFGPGTRLLVL.

This chain connects TRBV28 to TRBJ2-3, with TRBD2 matching 14 bases. This CDR3 comprises 19 residues. Germline CDR1 is MDHEN and CDR2 is SYDVKM. Trimming at V came to 4 bases and at J to 6 bases, leaving 15 bases not matched to a gene. CDR3 in amino acids: CASSSTSPTSGGARDTQYF. CDR3 DNA: TGTGCCAGCAGTTCCACCTCTCCGACTAGCGGGGGGGCAAGGGATACGCAGTATTTT.

V is TRBV7-9 and J is TRBJ2-3; D is unclear. The CDR3 contains 14 residues. CDR1 and CDR2 (germline): SEHNR, FQNEAQ (reference sequence). The V end lost 8 bases, the J end lost 0 bases, and 12 bases lay between the germline ends. Here the CDR3 reads CASSRWQSTDTQYF. The CDR3 DNA reads TGTGCCAGCTCCCGCTGGCAAAGCACAGATACGCAGTATTTT. The entire variable domain, with the rest obtained from reference TRBV7-9 and TRBJ2-3, is as follows: DTGVSQNPRHKITKRGQNVTFRCDPISEHNRLYWYRQTLGQGPEFLTYFQNEAQLEKSRLLSDRFSAERPKGSFSTLEIQRTEQGDSAMYLCASSRWQSTDTQYFGPGTRLTVL.

This clone was counted once. The chain carries TRBV10-3 and TRBJ2-1; 11 nucleotides line up with TRBD2. The germline gives CDR1 ENHRY, CDR2 SYGVKD. The CDR3 has 16 amino acids. V lost 4 bases and J lost 6; bases outside the gene matches: 8. This CDR3 is CAISGSGGARVNEQFF. CDR3 nucleotide sequence: TGTGCCATCAGTGGTAGCGGGGGGGCCCGGGTCAATGAGCAGTTCTTC.

The rearrangement links TRBV29-1 to TRBJ1-1, with D tentatively TRBD1 (5 bases). The germline CDR1 and CDR2 sequences are SQVTM and ANQGSEA. The V end lost 5 bases, the J end lost 5 bases, and 12 bases lay between the germline ends. The CDR3 totals 12 residues. CDR3 nucleotide sequence: TGCAGCGTTCGCAGGGCAGGGACTGAAGCTTTCTTT. Its protein product is CSVRRAGTEAFF.

The gene calls are TRBV7-9 and TRBJ2-7; D gene uncertain. The V gene's germline CDR1 is SEHNR and CDR2 FQNEAQ (reference sequence). The CDR3 runs to 11 residues. Trimming stripped 5 bases from V and 5 bases from J, with 7 bases between. This CDR3 is CASSPSHEQYF. Here the CDR3 DNA reads TGTGCCAGCAGCCCGTCCCACGAGCAGTACTTC. The full variable domain, completed using reference TRBV7-9 and TRBJ2-7, is DTGVSQNPRHKITKRGQNVTFRCDPISEHNRLYWYRQTLGQGPEFLTYFQNEAQLEKSRLLSDRFSAERPKGSFSTLEIQRTEQGDSAMYLCASSPSHEQYFGPGTRLTVT.

The CDR3 DNA follows: TGTGCCAGCGGGGGACAGGGGTACTATGGCTACACCTTC. Its protein is CASGGQGYYGYTF. This chain links TRBV6-5 with TRBJ1-2, with TRBD1 matching over 10 bases. The CDR3 consists of 13 residues. Germline V lookup: CDR1 MNHEY, CDR2 SVGAGI. V lost 8 bases and J lost 3; bases outside the gene matches: 3.

The chain employs TRBV18 and TRBJ2-5; 7 bases fit TRBD1. CDR3 length: 14 amino acids. CDR1 and CDR2 (germline): KGHSH, LQKENI. V was clipped by 5 bases and J by 2 bases; unmatched bases: 5. The CDR3 loop reads CASSRDSGQETQYF. The CDR3 DNA reads TGTGCCAGCTCAAGGGACAGCGGACAAGAGACCCAGTACTTC.

The chain has TRBV15 and TRBJ1-5; D unclear. V gave up 0 bases and J gave up 6 bases, with 9 bases separating them. From germline, CDR1 is LNHNV and CDR2 YYDKDF (reference sequence). This CDR3 region has 14 residues. The CDR3 loop is CATSRDQVTQPQHF. The DNA for the CDR3 is TGTGCCACCAGCAGAGATCAGGTAACTCAGCCCCAGCATTTT.

This rearrangement joins TRBV6-4 to TRBJ2-2, with unresolved D. There are 16 residues in the CDR3. V lost 3 bases and J 1 base, leaving 12 bases between the germline ends. From germline, CDR1 is MRHNA and CDR2 SNTAGT. In DNA, the CDR3 is TGTGCCAGCAGTGAAAATTACAGAATGAACACCGGGGAGCTGTTTTTT. Protein sequence: CASSENYRMNTGELFF.

V is TRBV29-1 and J is TRBJ1-2; D is possibly TRBD1 (5 bases). V lost 3 bases to trimming and J lost 3 bases, with 8 bases between them. Germline V gene data show CDR1 as SQVTM and CDR2 as ANQGSEA. The length of the CDR3 is 12 residues. The CDR3 DNA reads TGCAGCGTTGATAAGACAGACTATGGCTACACCTTC. It is translated as CSVDKTDYGYTF.

V and J are TRBV7-3 and TRBJ2-7; 9 bases align to TRBD1. The junction had 9 bases not matched to a gene; V was cut back by 3 bases and J by 6 bases. The CDR3 is 15 amino acids. Germline V gene sequence: CDR1 SGHTA, CDR2 FQGTGA. This CDR3 reads CASSFTGGQGSEQYF. The DNA for the CDR3 is TGTGCCAGCAGCTTTACAGGGGGCCAAGGGTCCGAGCAGTACTTC.

CDR3 sequence reads: CASRVAGGQKETQYF. Here the CDR3 DNA reads TGCGCCAGCAGAGTAGCGGGGGGGCAAAAGGAGACCCAGTACTTC. This chain uses TRBV5-1 with TRBJ2-5, with TRBD2 matching 11 bases. Germline CDR1 and CDR2: SGHRS and YFSETQ. This CDR3 region has 15 residues. After removal of 5 bases from V and 5 bases from J, the junction contained 8 bases not matched to a gene.

The chain is built from TRBV9 and TRBJ1-4; D possibly corresponds to TRBD1 (5 bases). The CDR3 length is 15 residues. Germline CDR1 SGDLS, CDR2 YYNGEE. Trimming removed 4 bases from V and 1 base from J, with 11 bases in between. CDR3 nucleotides: TGTGCCAGCAGCTGGGGGGGGGAAACTAATGAAAAACTGTTTTTT. Its protein is CASSWGGETNEKLFF.

The chain uses TRBV10-3 and TRBJ2-1, with 9 bases identical to TRBD2. Germline trimming cut 6 bases from V and 1 base from J; bases unmatched to any gene: 1. Germline V gene data show CDR1 as ENHRY and CDR2 as SYGVKD. This CDR3 spans 14 amino acids. For the CDR3, the DNA is TGTGCCATCAGGAGCGGGGGGTCCTACAATGAGCAGTTCTTC. Amino acids: CAIRSGGSYNEQFF.

This sequence joins TRBV2 and TRBJ2-5; 9 bases align to TRBD2. With 1 base clipped from V and 4 bases from J, the junction kept 7 bases outside the gene matches. Germline V gives CDR1 SNHLY, CDR2 FYNNEI. The length of the CDR3 is 16 residues. As DNA, the CDR3 is TGTGCCAGCAGTGAAGAGAGTAGCGGGGGTATAGAGACCCAGTACTTC. Amino acids: CASSEESSGGIETQYF.

This chain uses TRBV11-2 with TRBJ1-1; D perhaps matches TRBD1 (6 bases). Germline V gene lookup returns CDR1 SGHAT and CDR2 FQNNGV. The CDR3 covers 13 residues. V lost 8 bases, J lost 1 base, and 11 bases lay in between. CDR3 coding DNA: TGTGCCAGCGCCCAACAGGGGAACACTGAAGCTTTCTTT. The encoded protein is CASAQQGNTEAFF. Variable domain in full (rest from reference TRBV11-2 and TRBJ1-1): EAGVAQSPRYKIIEKRQSVAFWCNPISGHATLYWYQQILGQGPKLLIQFQNNGVVDDSQLPKDRFSAERLKGVDSTLKIQPAKLEDSAVYLCASAQQGNTEAFFGQGTRLTVV.

The rearrangement joins TRBV7-9 to TRBJ2-1; no reliable D call. The V and J ends lost 5 bases and 0 bases respectively, with 11 bases between them. The germline V gene encodes CDR1 SEHNR and CDR2 FQNEAQ (reference sequence). The length of the CDR3 is 15 residues. The CDR3, as DNA: TGTGCCAGCAGCGCTTCGGGTCCCTCCTACAATGAGCAGTTCTTC. Its protein product is CASSASGPSYNEQFF.

The count of this clone is one. V and J are TRBV25-1 and TRBJ2-3; D is undetermined. The V gene's germline CDR1 is MGHDK and CDR2 SYGVNS. Trimming pared 4 bases from V and 1 base from J, leaving 6 bases between. This CDR3 spans 13 amino acids. CDR3 protein: CASSVPGTDTQYF. CDR3 DNA sequence: TGTGCCAGCAGTGTTCCAGGCACAGATACGCAGTATTTT.

The chain carries TRBV2 and TRBJ1-4, with D tentatively TRBD1 (5 bases). CDR1 SNHLY and CDR2 FYNNEI come from the germline V gene. The CDR3 extends over 14 amino acids. Trimming stripped 2 bases from V and 2 bases from J, with 6 bases between. In DNA form, the CDR3 reads TGTGCCAGCAGTGAACGGGGGACTAATGAAAAACTGTTTTTT. Translation: CASSERGTNEKLFF.

CDR3 sequence: CASSDLPGDEQFF. In DNA, the CDR3 is TGTGCCAGCAGTGACCTGCCAGGGGATGAGCAGTTCTTC. The rearrangement links TRBV6-4 to TRBJ2-1; possibly TRBD1 for D (6 bases). V was trimmed by 2 bases and J by 8 bases, leaving 10 bases between them. Per germline, CDR1 MRHNA and CDR2 SNTAGT. The CDR3 extends over 13 amino acids.